This paragraph covers one T cell receptor (beta chain) sequence. The antigen is undetermined. Version v3.0 of the immunoSEQ assay ran at survey level. Libraries were prepared by immunoSEQ multiplex PCR; TCRdb keeps only in-frame clonotypes and omits some of them. The table includes over 10,000 clones, around 82% detected once. Participants who had HIV were, without exception, treated in the United States. This specimen belongs to a study of long-term antiretroviral therapy in people with HIV. Notes on the study in general: Dominant in the repertoire at all time points were clones expanded before ART.

The input for sequencing was unsorted PBMCs, taken 1.3 years after starting antiretroviral therapy. This sequence originates from a woman younger than 30 with HIV.

CDR3 loop: CASSPPGQPDGYTF. CDR3 coding DNA: TGTGCCAGCTCACCACCAGGACAACCGGATGGCTACACCTTC. The chain combines TRBV18 with TRBJ1-2; tentative D call: TRBD1 (5 bases). The CDR3 sequence is 14 residues long. V lost 0 bases to trimming and J lost 6 bases, with 11 bases between them. Germline V gives CDR1 KGHSH, CDR2 LQKENI.